The 10 T cell receptor beta chains reported below all come from one sample, sequenced in a study of blood T cell repertoires in COVID-19. Profiling relied on immunoSEQ multiplex PCR, and the TCRdb table lists in-frame clones only, not all of them. This table holds 90,000 to 120,000 clones, more than 75% found once. Sequenced sample: peripheral blood. These receptors all come from a man aged 50-60 years with acute or convalescent COVID-19.

CDR3 DNA sequence: TGCAGTGCTAGTCGATTAGCGGGAGCATCAGATACGCAGTATTTT. Encoded protein: CSASRLAGASDTQYF. The chain has TRBV20-1 and TRBJ2-3, with 9 bases identical to TRBD2. CDR1 and CDR2 (germline): DFQATT, SNEGSKA (reference sequence). Losses at the gene ends were 3 bases for V and 4 bases for J; bases not matched to a gene: 8. This CDR3 comprises 15 residues.

V gene TRBV9 combines with J gene TRBJ1-6; no reliable D call. V gave up 0 bases and J gave up 9 bases, with 7 bases separating them. The germline V gene has CDR1 SGDLS and CDR2 YYNGEE. The length of the CDR3 is 13 residues. CDR3 DNA sequence: TGTGCCAGCAGCGTAGGAGGGTCTTCACCCCTCCACTTT. This translates into CASSVGGSSPLHF.

The chain employs TRBV12-3 or TRBV12-4 and TRBJ2-3; D is possibly TRBD2 (6 bases). V lost 3 bases to trimming and J lost 5 bases, with 6 bases between them. This CDR3 is built from 12 residues. The CDR3 loop is CASSLGGDTQYF. As DNA, the CDR3 is TGTGCCAGCAGTTTGGGGGGAGATACGCAGTATTTT.

The rearrangement links TRBV19 to TRBJ2-3, with TRBD2 matching 8 bases. The ends lost 10 bases at V and 3 bases at J; junction bases unmatched: 12. The CDR3 contains 15 residues. Germline CDR1 and CDR2: LNHDA and SQIVND (reference sequence). CDR3 loop: CATRGTSGPTDTQYF. CDR3 DNA sequence: TGTGCCACCCGGGGTACTAGCGGTCCGACAGATACGCAGTATTTT.

J is TRBJ2-1 and V is TRBV5-1, with 13 bases fitting TRBD2. Germline CDR1 reads SGHRS; CDR2 reads YFSETQ. Unmatched junction bases numbered 6, after V lost 4 bases and J lost 8 bases. The length of the CDR3 is 15 residues. In nucleotides, the CDR3 is TGCGCCAGCAGCCCCGGGACTAGCGGGACCGATGAGCAGTTCTTC. It translates to CASSPGTSGTDEQFF.

The V and J genes are TRBV9 and TRBJ2-1, with 8 nucleotides matching TRBD2. The CDR3 runs 13 residues. Germline assignment: CDR1 SGDLS and CDR2 YYNGEE. V trimming: 0 bases; J trimming: 13 bases; junction bases outside the gene matches: 6. The chain's CDR3 is CASSVGFGGVQFF. As DNA, the CDR3 is TGTGCCAGCAGCGTAGGCTTCGGGGGGGTACAGTTCTTC.

This sequence joins TRBV5-1 and TRBJ2-5; 14 bases match TRBD2. This CDR3 is built from 16 residues. Per the germline V gene, CDR1 is SGHRS and CDR2 is YFSETQ. V trimming: 4 bases; J trimming: 1 base; junction bases outside the gene matches: 3. CDR3 region: CASSLGLAGGQETQYF. The CDR3 DNA follows: TGCGCCAGCAGCCTCGGACTAGCGGGAGGCCAAGAGACCCAGTACTTC.

CDR3 in amino acids: CASSQTGDYGYTF. CDR3 nucleotides: TGCGCCAGCAGCCAGACAGGGGACTATGGCTACACCTTC. This chain connects TRBV4-1 to TRBJ1-2; the match to TRBD1 covers 8 bases. Unmatched junction bases numbered 0, after V lost 3 bases and J lost 3 bases. The CDR3 extends over 13 amino acids. The germline gives CDR1 MGHRA, CDR2 YSYEKL.

CDR3 DNA sequence: TGTGCCAGCAGCCCACCGGGGTCCGTGGGACTCGGGACCCAGTACTTC. This codes for CASSPPGSVGLGTQYF. The chain links TRBV7-9 to TRBJ2-5, with D possibly matching TRBD2 (6 bases). CDR1 is SEHNR, CDR2 FQNEAQ, per germline (reference sequence). The CDR3 is 16 residues long. Trimming took off 5 bases at V and 7 bases at J, with 23 bases between the two ends.

This rearrangement joins TRBV30 to TRBJ1-2, with 8 bases fitting TRBD1. V dropped 3 bases and J dropped 1; count of bases not matched to a gene: 7. The CDR3 covers 15 residues. The germline gives CDR1 GTSNPN, CDR2 SVGIG (reference sequence). This CDR3 reads CAWRVYRGSNYGYTF. The CDR3 DNA reads as TGTGCCTGGAGGGTCTACAGGGGGAGTAACTATGGCTACACCTTC.